A selection of T cell receptor beta chains follows, all from one sample in a study of cytomegalovirus exposure and HLA in healthy donors. Profiling relied on immunoSEQ multiplex PCR, and the TCRdb table lists in-frame clones only, not all of them. The sample holds over 45,000 clones, around 81% seen once. Sequenced material: PBMCs. These receptors originate from a boy between 10 and 17 years old in good health and CMV-seropositive. Each CDR3 is given with its conserved first and last residue. Fields, in order: clone size, J gene, V gene, D gene, CDR3 DNA, CDR3 protein. The D gene is left open where the match is weak. Some rows have no size entry. The others give once, few or many, or a class for an expanded clone.

once,TRBJ2-5,TRBV5-4,TRBD1,TGTGCCAGCAGCGGCCAGGGACAGGGGGCGCAACTGGAGACCCAGTACTTC,CASSGQGQGAQLETQYF
-,TRBJ2-5,TRBV4-1,-,TGCGCCAGCAGCCAAGAAACTTGGCAGGTCCAAGAGACCCAGTACTTC,CASSQETWQVQETQYF
-,TRBJ2-3,TRBV5-4,TRBD2,TGTGCCAGCAGCTACCTAGCGGGGGGGCGCTCAGATACGCAGTATTTT,CASSYLAGGRSDTQYF
-,TRBJ2-3,TRBV7-2,TRBD1,TGTGCCAGCAGCCCTGTGGTGGGGGACAGGGAAACAGATACGCAGTATTTT,CASSPVVGDRETDTQYF
once,TRBJ1-1,TRBV7-9,TRBD1,TGTTCCAGCAGCCTCAGACAGGGGATGAACACTGAAGCTTTCTTT,CSSSLRQGMNTEAFF
-,TRBJ2-5,TRBV5-1,TRBD2,TGCGCCAGCAAGAGTCAAGCGGGGAGAAAGACCCAGTACTTC,CASKSQAGRKTQYF
-,TRBJ1-1,TRBV19,-,TGTGCCAGTAGTATGATATCCGGCGGAGCTTTCTTT,CASSMISGGAFF
-,TRBJ1-2,TRBV10-3,-,TGTGCCATCAGTGACCCAGGGTCTGGTGGCTACACCTTC,CAISDPGSGGYTF
-,TRBJ1-5,TRBV2,-,TGTGCCAGCAGTGAAGTAGGGGGAAGTCAGCCCCAGCATTTT,CASSEVGGSQPQHF
-,TRBJ2-3,TRBV6-1,-,TGTGCCAGCAGTGAGGGCTCCAACGATACGCAGTATTTT,CASSEGSNDTQYF
-,TRBJ2-7,TRBV27,-,TGTGCCAGCAGTACGACTCCTGATTCCTCCGAGCAGTACTTC,CASSTTPDSSEQYF
-,TRBJ2-5,TRBV5-1,-,TGCGCCAGCAGCCTCACAGGGTTTCGGGAGACCCAGTACTTC,CASSLTGFRETQYF
-,TRBJ2-7,TRBV4-2,-,TGTGCCAGCAGCCAAACGGAGGGGAGTCGAGGCTCCTACGAGCAGTACTTC,CASSQTEGSRGSYEQYF
few,TRBJ2-1,TRBV6-5,TRBD2,TGTGCCAGCAGTTGGACTAGCGGGGGGTCCTACAATGAGCAGTTCTTC,CASSWTSGGSYNEQFF
-,TRBJ2-1,TRBV5-1,-,TGCGCCAGCGAGCGGGCCGAGCCCCCCAATGAGCAGTTCTTC,CASERAEPPNEQFF
-,TRBJ2-5,TRBV5-4,TRBD1,TGTGCCAGCAGCCTCCCGCCCGGGACAGGGTCAGAGACCCAGTACTTC,CASSLPPGTGSETQYF
once,TRBJ1-2,TRBV5-1,-,TGCGCCAGCAGCTTAACAGATTTAAATGGCTACACCTTC,CASSLTDLNGYTF
-,TRBJ2-1,TRBV2,TRBD2,TGTGCCAGCAGTTTTAGCGGGGAGGGCTACAATGAGCAGTTCTTC,CASSFSGEGYNEQFF
-,TRBJ1-3,TRBV6-1,TRBD1,TGTGCCAGCAGTGAGGACAGGGCCATCTCTGGAAACACCATATATTTT,CASSEDRAISGNTIYF
few,TRBJ1-1,TRBV7-6,TRBD1,TGTGCCAGCAGCTCCGGGACAGCACTGAACACTGAAGCTTTCTTT,CASSSGTALNTEAFF